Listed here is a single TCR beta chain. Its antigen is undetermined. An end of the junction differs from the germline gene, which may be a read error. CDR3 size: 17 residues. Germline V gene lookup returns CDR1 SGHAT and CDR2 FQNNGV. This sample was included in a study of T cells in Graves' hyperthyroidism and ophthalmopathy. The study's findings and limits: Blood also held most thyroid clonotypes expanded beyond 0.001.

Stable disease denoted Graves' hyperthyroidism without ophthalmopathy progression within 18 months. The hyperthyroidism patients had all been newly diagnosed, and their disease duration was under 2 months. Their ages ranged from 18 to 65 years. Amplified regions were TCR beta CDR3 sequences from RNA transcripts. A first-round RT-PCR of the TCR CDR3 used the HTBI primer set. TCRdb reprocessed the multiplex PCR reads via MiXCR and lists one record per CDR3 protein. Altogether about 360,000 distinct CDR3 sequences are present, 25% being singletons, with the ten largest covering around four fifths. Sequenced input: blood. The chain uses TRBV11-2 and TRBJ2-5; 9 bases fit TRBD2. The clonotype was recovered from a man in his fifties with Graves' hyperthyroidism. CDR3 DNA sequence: TGTGCCAGCAGCTTAGAAGCAGCGGGAGGCGAACAAGAGGCCCAGTACTTC. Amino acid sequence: CASSLEAAGGEQEAQYF.